The rows below give T cell receptor beta chains drawn from one sample of a study of blood T cell repertoires in COVID-19. Data came from immunoSEQ multiplex PCR; TCRdb stores just in-frame clones and leaves some out. The table lists fewer than 150,000 clones, approximately 85% of them singletons. Specimen: peripheral blood. These receptor sequences come from a woman between 55 and 75 years old with COVID-19, enrolled during active disease. CDR3s include the opening cysteine and the closing phenylalanine or tryptophan. The D gene is left open where the match is weak. A clone size is listed for some rows: how often the clone was seen (once, few, many), or a class if it is expanded.

v_call,j_call,clone_size,d_call,cdr3_aa,cdr3_nt
TRBV27,TRBJ2-1,NA,NA,CASSLSTSNEQFF,TGTGCCAGCAGTTTATCTACTAGCAATGAGCAGTTCTTC
TRBV30,TRBJ1-5,NA,TRBD1,CAWSADRDRGGNQPQHF,TGTGCCTGGAGTGCCGACCGGGACAGAGGTGGCAATCAGCCCCAGCATTTT
TRBV7-9,TRBJ1-2,NA,TRBD1,CASSNPTGSNYGYTF,TGTGCCAGCAGTAACCCGACAGGGTCTAACTATGGCTACACCTTC
TRBV7-2,TRBJ1-2,NA,TRBD1,CASSYSGTALSNYGYTF,TGTGCCAGCAGCTACTCCGGGACAGCCCTCTCTAACTATGGCTACACCTTC
TRBV24-1,TRBJ2-1,once,NA,CATSGIAKTGQSSYNEQFF,TGTGCCACCAGTGGAATCGCTAAGACAGGACAGAGCTCCTACAATGAGCAGTTCTTC
TRBV7-9,TRBJ1-1,NA,NA,CASRRTGSMNTEAFF,TGTGCCAGCAGACGTACAGGGTCCATGAACACTGAAGCTTTCTTT
TRBV4-1,TRBJ2-7,once,NA,CASSQVRGEQYF,TGCGCCAGCAGCCAAGTTAGGGGCGAGCAGTACTTC
TRBV6-5,TRBJ2-1,NA,NA,CASSYSPSYNEQFF,TGTGCCAGCAGTTACTCCCCTAGCTACAATGAGCAGTTCTTC
TRBV5-1,TRBJ2-5,NA,TRBD2,CASSLATGGPDLETQYF,TGCGCCAGCAGCTTGGCGACGGGGGGGCCGGATCTCGAGACCCAGTACTTC
TRBV9,TRBJ2-3,once,NA,CASSERTRGSQAFHSADTQYF,TGTGCCAGCAGCGAGCGTACCCGCGGGTCCCAAGCCTTCCACTCTGCAGATACGCAGTATTTT
TRBV6-6,TRBJ1-1,NA,TRBD1,CASSSTGENTEAFF,TGTGCCAGCAGTTCGACAGGGGAGAACACTGAAGCTTTCTTT
TRBV4-1,TRBJ2-1,NA,TRBD1,CASSQDITSGTGDNEQFF,TGCGCCAGCAGCCAAGACATAACCTCGGGGACAGGGGACAATGAGCAGTTCTTC
TRBV30,TRBJ1-3,NA,TRBD1,CAWSVPIGTGDGNTIYF,TGTGCCTGGAGTGTACCTATCGGGACAGGGGACGGAAACACCATATATTTT
TRBV4-3,TRBJ1-4,NA,NA,CASSQGGSWRGEKLFF,TGCGCCAGCAGCCAAGGGGGCTCATGGCGCGGTGAAAAACTGTTTTTT
TRBV5-1,TRBJ2-2,once,TRBD1,CASSLLMTGITGELFF,TGCGCCAGCAGCTTGTTAATGACAGGGATCACCGGGGAGCTGTTTTTT
TRBV7-2,TRBJ1-2,NA,NA,CASSPGGGNGYTF,TGTGCCAGCAGCCCAGGCGGGGGGAATGGCTACACCTTC
TRBV11-1,TRBJ2-5,NA,NA,CASSLEASETQYF,TGTGCCAGCAGCTTAGAAGCGTCCGAGACCCAGTACTTC